What follows describes a single TCR beta chain. Its antigen is not known. This record comes from a study of shared clonotypes between healthy human individuals. General study results and limits: Among non-shared clonotypes, generation probabilities were lower than among those shared by all four donors.

Germline CDR1 SGHRS, CDR2 YFSETQ. The CDR3 totals 11 residues. The V gene lost 3 bases and the J gene lost 10 bases, with 8 bases spanning the gap. Each subset's genomic DNA was shared equally among a number of immunoSEQ plates. Assay used: immunoSEQ multiplex PCR; TCRdb lists only in-frame clones, some missing. The table has approximately 2.3 million clones, 85% to 95% seen once; the top ten hold 0.39%. Sequenced sample: naive CD4+ T cells from PBMCs. The subset was: CD45RA+ positively selected. The chain uses TRBV5-1 and TRBJ2-1; D not resolved. The TCR comes from a man between 18 and 29 years old in good health. Some clones in this sample may be carry-over from other donors' samples. CDR3 sequence reads: CASSYRYEQFF. CDR3 DNA sequence: TGCGCCAGCAGCTATCGTTACGAGCAGTTCTTC.